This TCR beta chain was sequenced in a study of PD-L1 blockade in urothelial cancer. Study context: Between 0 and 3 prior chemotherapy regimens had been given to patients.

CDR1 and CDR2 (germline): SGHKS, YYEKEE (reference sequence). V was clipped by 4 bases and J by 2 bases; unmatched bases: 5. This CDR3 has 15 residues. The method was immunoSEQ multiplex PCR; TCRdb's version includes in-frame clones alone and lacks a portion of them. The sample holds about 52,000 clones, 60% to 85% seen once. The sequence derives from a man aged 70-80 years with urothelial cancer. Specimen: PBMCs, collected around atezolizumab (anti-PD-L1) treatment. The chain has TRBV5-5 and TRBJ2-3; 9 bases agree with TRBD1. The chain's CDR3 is CASSAGTGHTDTQYF. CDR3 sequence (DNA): TGTGCCAGCAGCGCCGGGACAGGGCACACAGATACGCAGTATTTT.